The 31 T cell receptor beta chains given below trace back to one sample, sequenced in a study of blood T cell repertoires in COVID-19 (TCRdb year 2020). Libraries were made using the immunoSEQ multiplex PCR assay. TCRdb provides this immuneACCESS table in a form limited to in-frame rearrangements. Some clones are lacking; in checked studies, under half of them reflect an unresolved V gene, and why the rest are absent is not known. Within this sample are approximately 300,000 clones, with 86% of them counted one time only. About 4% of the sample comes from the top ten. The sample consisted of PBMCs or T cells enriched from blood (not recorded which). The receptors shown here come from a man aged 30 to 45 who had recovered from COVID-19.

This clone was seen a single time. The chain combines TRBV4-1 with TRBJ2-7, with a tentative D call TRBD2 (5 bases). Trimming took 3 bases from V and 3 from J, leaving 9 bases between them. This CDR3 spans 13 amino acids. Germline-derived CDR1 and CDR2 are MGHRA and YSYEKL. The CDR3 bases are TGCGCCAGCAGCCACCTTGGGAGCTACGAGCAGTACTTC. This encodes CASSHLGSYEQYF.

This clone was seen once. V and J are TRBV7-2 and TRBJ1-6; weak D call: TRBD1 (5 bases). The CDR3 sequence is 13 residues long. CDR1 and CDR2 (germline): SGHTA, FQGNSA. The V end lost 1 base, the J end lost 8 bases, and 6 bases lay between the germline ends. CDR3 in DNA: TGTGCCAGCAGCTTAGGGGGGGATTCACCCCTCCACTTT. This encodes CASSLGGDSPLHF.

The chain uses TRBV28 and TRBJ1-5; tentatively, D is TRBD1 (6 bases). This CDR3 has 15 amino acids. In germline, CDR1 is MDHEN, CDR2 SYDVKM. The V end lost 2 bases, the J end lost 7 bases, and 15 bases lay between the germline ends. The CDR3 region has the DNA TGTGCCAGCAGTTTACCGGGCGGGGGCCACCAGCCCCAGCATTTT. Protein sequence: CASSLPGGGHQPQHF. The complete variable domain, with remaining parts taken from reference TRBV28 and TRBJ1-5, reads DVKVTQSSRYLVKRTGEKVFLECVQDMDHENMFWYRQDPGLGLRLIYFSYDVKMKEKGDIPEGYSVSREKKERFSLILESASTNQTSMYLCASSLPGGGHQPQHFGDGTRLSIL.

This clone was counted once. This chain joins TRBV5-6 and TRBJ2-5; perhaps TRBD1 as D (5 bases). The CDR3 extends over 13 amino acids. The ends were cut back, 0 bases at V and 3 bases at J, with 6 bases in the middle. Germline CDR1 reads SGHDT; CDR2 reads YYEEEE. The CDR3 coding sequence is TGTGCCAGCAGCTTGGAAGGGGAAGAGACCCAGTACTTC. This sequence encodes CASSLEGEETQYF. The full variable domain, its missing parts supplied by reference TRBV5-6 and TRBJ2-5, is DAGVTQSPTHLIKTRGQQVTLRCSPKSGHDTVSWYQQALGQGPQFIFQYYEEEERQRGNFPDRFSGHQFPNYSSELNVNALLLGDSALYLCASSLEGEETQYFGPGTRLLVL.

The chain joins TRBV11-2 to TRBJ2-1; 8 nucleotides match TRBD2. Germline lookup yields CDR1 SGHAT and CDR2 FQNNGV. The J segment lost 10 bases and the V segment lost 4 bases, leaving 12 bases of the junction unmatched. CDR3 length: 15 residues. CDR3 sequence reads: CASSSEPAGVFEQFF. Written as DNA, the CDR3 is TGTGCCAGCAGCTCCGAGCCAGCGGGAGTCTTCGAGCAGTTCTTC.

J is TRBJ2-1 and V is TRBV5-4; 7 nucleotides match TRBD2. Per germline, CDR1 SGHNT and CDR2 YYREEE (reference sequence). The ends lost 4 bases at V and 9 bases at J; junction bases unmatched: 4. The CDR3 has 12 residues. The CDR3 sequence: CASSLSGIEQFF. DNA for the CDR3: TGTGCCAGCAGCCTGAGCGGGATTGAGCAGTTCTTC.

The rearrangement links TRBV10-3 to TRBJ1-1, with 9 bases that match TRBD1. The V and J ends lost 2 bases and 1 base, in that order; junction bases with no gene match: 2. The CDR3 totals 15 residues. In germline, CDR1 is ENHRY, CDR2 SYGVKD. The CDR3 here is CAISERTGENTEAFF. The CDR3 region has the DNA TGTGCCATCAGTGAGAGGACAGGGGAGAACACTGAAGCTTTCTTT.

This chain connects TRBV12-3 or TRBV12-4 to TRBJ1-4; 9 bases are shared with TRBD1. The CDR3 loop spans 13 amino acids. Trimming at V came to 5 bases and at J to 12 bases, leaving 7 bases not matched to a gene. The CDR3 DNA reads TGTGCCAGCAGTGCCGACAGGGGGGAACAACTGTTTTTT. Protein: CASSADRGEQLFF.

This clone has only a few counts. The chain is built from TRBV6-5 and TRBJ2-7; 8 bases align to TRBD1. This CDR3 spans 14 amino acids. V dropped 2 bases and J dropped 4; count of bases not matched to a gene: 4. CDR1 is MNHEY, CDR2 SVGAGI, per germline. The CDR3 region is CASSYSNRGYEQYF. CDR3 sequence (DNA): TGTGCCAGCAGTTACAGTAACAGGGGGTACGAGCAGTACTTC.

J is TRBJ1-4 and V is TRBV7-2; 7 bases map to TRBD1. Germline V gives CDR1 SGHTA, CDR2 FQGNSA. The CDR3 is 15 amino acids. J gave up 11 bases and V 5 bases, and 14 bases lay outside the gene matches. The CDR3 reads CASSDRRPEGAKLFF. The DNA for the CDR3 is TGTGCCAGCAGCGACAGACGACCGGAGGGGGCCAAACTGTTTTTT. Together with reference TRBV7-2 and TRBJ1-4, the CDR3 gives the full variable domain: GAGVSQSPSNKVTEKGKDVELRCDPISGHTALYWYRQSLGQGLEFLIYFQGNSAPDKSGLPSDRFSAERTGGSVSTLTIQRTQQEDSAVYLCASSDRRPEGAKLFFGSGTQLSVL.

The rearrangement links TRBV25-1 to TRBJ2-1, with 7 bases matching TRBD2. Germline values: CDR1 MGHDK, CDR2 SYGVNS. The trim removed 0 bases at V and 2 bases at J, leaving 7 bases unmatched. CDR3 size: 17 residues. As DNA, the CDR3 is TGTGCCAGCAGTGAATATTTAAAGGCGGGAGCCTACAATGAGCAGTTCTTC. Its translation: CASSEYLKAGAYNEQFF.

The V and J genes are TRBV7-8 and TRBJ1-2; D ambiguous. The CDR3 sequence is 13 residues long. The V gene lost 1 base and the J gene lost 6 bases, with 9 bases spanning the gap. Germline assignment: CDR1 SGHVS and CDR2 FQNEAQ. DNA of the CDR3: TGTGCCAGCAGCTTAGTTTCAAAAAATGGCTACACCTTC. Its translation: CASSLVSKNGYTF. The full variable domain, completed using reference TRBV7-8 and TRBJ1-2, is GAGVSQSPRYKVAKRGQDVALRCDPISGHVSLFWYQQALGQGPEFLTYFQNEAQLDKSGLPSDRFFAERPEGSVSTLKIQRTQQEDSAVYLCASSLVSKNGYTFGSGTRLTVV.

The chain uses TRBV13 and TRBJ2-5; 9 nucleotides align to TRBD1. CDR1 PRHDT and CDR2 FYEKMQ come from the germline V gene (reference sequence). V lost 5 bases, J lost 4 bases, and 2 bases stayed unmatched. CDR3 size: 13 residues. The CDR3 DNA reads as TGTGCCAGCAGCCGGGGACAGGGAGAGACCCAGTACTTC. Translation: CASSRGQGETQYF.

The rearrangement uses TRBV2 and TRBJ2-7; TRBD1 aligns across 12 bases. V lost 6 bases to trimming and J lost 0 bases; unmatched junction nucleotides: 3. The CDR3 extends over 15 amino acids. The germline CDR1 and CDR2 sequences are SNHLY and FYNNEI. This chain's CDR3 is CASRTGQGASYEQYF. In DNA, the CDR3 is TGTGCCAGCAGGACGGGACAGGGGGCCTCCTACGAGCAGTACTTC.

The gene calls are TRBV28 and TRBJ1-2; D might be TRBD1 (6 bases). The CDR3 sequence is 13 residues long. V was shortened by 6 bases and J by 4 bases, with 12 bases between the two germline ends. The germline CDR1 and CDR2 sequences are MDHEN and SYDVKM. The CDR3 DNA reads as TGTGCCAGCAGCCCACTAGGGGGCTATGGCTACACCTTC. Translated, it gives CASSPLGGYGYTF.

V and J are TRBV10-2 and TRBJ1-5; tentative D call: TRBD1 (6 bases). This CDR3 region has 18 residues. Trimming took off 2 bases at V and 3 bases at J, with 20 bases between the two ends. Germline values: CDR1 WSHSY, CDR2 SAAADI. CDR3 sequence reads: CASSEAGVVRSDNQPQHF. In nucleotides, the CDR3 is TGCGCCAGCAGTGAGGCAGGGGTCGTAAGGTCGGACAATCAGCCCCAGCATTTT.

CDR3 nucleotides: TGTGCCAGCAGCCAGGGGGCGATGGGAACTGAAGCTTTCTTT. Protein: CASSQGAMGTEAFF. The chain carries TRBV25-1 and TRBJ1-1; TRBD1 aligns across 8 bases. CDR1 MGHDK and CDR2 SYGVNS come from the germline V gene. V shed 6 bases, J shed 5 bases, and the junction held 8 bases outside the gene matches. This CDR3 spans 14 amino acids.

This chain uses TRBV7-9 with TRBJ2-1; TRBD2 aligns across 13 bases. Germline CDR1 is SEHNR and CDR2 is FQNEAQ (reference sequence). This CDR3 contains 16 residues. J was trimmed by 7 bases and V by 5 bases; bases with no gene match: 8. DNA of the CDR3: TGTGCCAGCAGCCCCTGGACTAGCGGGAGTGGGAATGAGCAGTTCTTC. Its translation is CASSPWTSGSGNEQFF.

The chain recombines TRBV3-1 (or the pseudogene TRBV3-2) with TRBJ2-2; D is undetermined. The ends were cut back, 3 bases at V and 7 bases at J, with 6 bases in the middle. CDR3 length: 12 residues. The germline CDR1 and CDR2 sequences are LGHDT and YNNKEL (reference sequence). CDR3 protein: CASSHISGELFF. CDR3 in DNA: TGTGCCAGCAGCCATATTAGCGGGGAGCTGTTTTTT.

DNA for the CDR3: TGTGCCAGCAGTCCTTCGCCGACTAGCGGCTCCTACAATGAGCAGTTCTTC. Translation: CASSPSPTSGSYNEQFF. The rearrangement links TRBV6-6 to TRBJ2-1, with 9 bases matching TRBD2. CDR3 length: 17 amino acids. Losses at the gene ends were 5 bases for V and 0 bases for J; bases not matched to a gene: 8. Germline V gives CDR1 MNHNY, CDR2 SVGAGI (reference sequence).

V usage is TRBV5-1 and J usage is TRBJ2-1; 9 bases fit TRBD2. Looked up from germline, CDR1 is SGHRS and CDR2 is YFSETQ. The J segment lost 7 bases and the V segment lost 6 bases, leaving 8 bases of the junction unmatched. The length of the CDR3 is 14 residues. CDR3 in amino acids: CASTLSGSWNEQFF. In DNA, the CDR3 is TGCGCCAGCACACTTAGCGGGAGTTGGAATGAGCAGTTCTTC. Based on the CDR3 plus reference TRBV5-1 and TRBJ2-1, the full variable domain is KAGVTQTPRYLIKTRGQQVTLSCSPISGHRSVSWYQQTPGQGLQFLFEYFSETQRNKGNFPGRFSGRQFSNSRSEMNVSTLELGDSALYLCASTLSGSWNEQFFGPGTRLTVL.

The V call is TRBV28, the J call TRBJ1-2; no firm D call. Trimming stripped 4 bases from V and 2 bases from J, with 8 bases between. This CDR3 is 13 amino acids long. The germline V gene encodes CDR1 MDHEN and CDR2 SYDVKM. The chain's CDR3 is CASSSSRNYGYTF. CDR3 nucleotides: TGTGCCAGCAGTTCGTCCAGAAACTATGGCTACACCTTC.

The gene calls are TRBV28 and TRBJ2-7; D may be TRBD1 (5 bases). The germline CDR1 and CDR2 sequences are MDHEN and SYDVKM. This CDR3 contains 14 residues. V dropped 5 bases and J dropped 4 bases, with 15 bases sitting between them. CDR3 region: CASSNRGHPYEQYF. CDR3 coding DNA: TGTGCCAGCAGTAACCGCGGACACCCTTACGAGCAGTACTTC.

This clone was counted a few times. The chain couples TRBV27 to TRBJ2-7; 10 nucleotides line up with TRBD1. CDR1 MNHEY and CDR2 SMNVEV come from the germline V gene (reference sequence). The V gene end was trimmed by 4 bases and the J gene end by 5 bases; junction bases not matched to a gene: 8. This CDR3 has 15 amino acids. The DNA of the CDR3 is TGTGCCAGCAGTTCGGGACAGGGGCCCCTAGACGAGCAGTACTTC. It yields the protein CASSSGQGPLDEQYF.

This clone was counted a single time. This chain uses TRBV4-1 with TRBJ2-7; D is unclear. The germline gives CDR1 MGHRA, CDR2 YSYEKL. The CDR3 has 16 residues. V lost 4 bases to trimming and J lost 2 bases, with 18 bases between them. The CDR3 loop is CASSPYAGAGTYEQYF. CDR3 nucleotides: TGCGCCAGCAGCCCATATGCTGGAGCCGGCACCTACGAGCAGTACTTC.

This clone was found a few times. The chain combines TRBV3-1 (or the pseudogene TRBV3-2) with TRBJ1-6, with a weak D call TRBD1 (5 bases). Germline values: CDR1 LGHDT, CDR2 YNNKEL (reference sequence). The V and J ends lost 4 bases and 8 bases respectively, with 12 bases between them. The CDR3 has 14 amino acids. CDR3: CASSPRGSDSPLHF. The CDR3 DNA is TGTGCCAGCAGCCCACGGGGGTCTGATTCACCCCTCCACTTT.

This clone occurred a few times. The rearrangement uses TRBV19 and TRBJ1-4, with a tentative D call TRBD1 (5 bases). The germline gives CDR1 LNHDA, CDR2 SQIVND (reference sequence). The CDR3 spans 20 residues. Trimming cost V 3 bases and J 1 base, with 24 bases left between them. The CDR3 loop reads CASSIRGPGLTTGTNEKLFF. The DNA of the CDR3 is TGTGCCAGTAGTATCCGAGGTCCGGGACTCACCACAGGAACTAATGAAAAACTGTTTTTT.

J is TRBJ1-2 and V is TRBV2; no firm D call. The CDR3 spans 11 residues. Trimming removed 4 bases from V and 5 bases from J, with 5 bases in between. Germline CDR1 is SNHLY and CDR2 is FYNNEI. CDR3 in amino acids: CASSGGYGYTF. The CDR3 bases are TGTGCCAGCAGTGGAGGGTATGGCTACACCTTC. Combining the CDR3 with reference TRBV2 and TRBJ1-2 gives the whole variable domain EPEVTQTPSHQVTQMGQEVILRCVPISNHLYFYWYRQILGQKVEFLVSFYNNEISEKSEIFDDQFSVERPDGSNFTLKIRSTKLEDSAMYFCASSGGYGYTFGSGTRLTVV.

This clone was counted a few times. CDR3 DNA: TGCAGTGCAAATACAGGGGTTGGCTACACCTTC. Protein product: CSANTGVGYTF. This sequence joins TRBV20-1 and TRBJ1-2; TRBD1 matches 7 bases. CDR1 and CDR2 (germline): DFQATT, SNEGSKA (reference sequence). This CDR3 spans 11 amino acids. The J segment lost 7 bases and the V segment lost 6 bases, leaving 5 bases of the junction unmatched.

The rearrangement joins TRBV11-3 to TRBJ2-1, with TRBD1 matching 9 bases. V shed 3 bases and J 9 bases; nucleotides not matched to a gene: 6. Germline assignment: CDR1 SGHNT and CDR2 YENEEA. This CDR3 spans 14 amino acids. In DNA form, the CDR3 reads TGTGCCAGCAGCTTGGGGACAGGGACCGTTGAGCAGTTCTTC. Its translation: CASSLGTGTVEQFF.

This rearrangement joins TRBV7-2 to TRBJ2-1, with 10 positions matching TRBD1. V lost 4 bases, J lost 7 bases, and 7 bases stayed unmatched. CDR3 length equals 15 residues. CDR1 SGHTA and CDR2 FQGNSA come from the germline V gene. In DNA form, the CDR3 reads TGTGCCAGCAGCTGGGACAGGGGTGTTAATAATGAGCAGTTCTTC. It translates to CASSWDRGVNNEQFF.